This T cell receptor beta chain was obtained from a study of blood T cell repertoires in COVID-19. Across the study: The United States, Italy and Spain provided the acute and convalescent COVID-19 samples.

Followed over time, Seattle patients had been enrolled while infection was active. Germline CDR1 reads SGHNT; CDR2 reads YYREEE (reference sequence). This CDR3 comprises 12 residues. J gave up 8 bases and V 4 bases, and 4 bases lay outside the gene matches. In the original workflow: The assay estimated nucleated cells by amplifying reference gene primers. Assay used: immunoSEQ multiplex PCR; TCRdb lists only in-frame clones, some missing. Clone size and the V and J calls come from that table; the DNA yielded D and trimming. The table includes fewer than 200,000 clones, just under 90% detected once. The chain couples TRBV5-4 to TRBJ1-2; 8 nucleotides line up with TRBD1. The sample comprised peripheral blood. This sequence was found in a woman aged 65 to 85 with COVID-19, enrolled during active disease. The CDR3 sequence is CASSTGQGGYTF. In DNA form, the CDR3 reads TGTGCCAGCAGCACCGGACAGGGAGGCTACACCTTC.